The rows below give T cell receptor beta chains drawn from one sample of a study of beta chain features in type 1 diabetes. Repertoires were generated with immunoSEQ multiplex PCR, while TCRdb's copy carries only in-frame clones and drops some. Of some 640,000 clones listed, around an eighth are singletons. Sequenced sample: naive CD4+ T cells from blood. The source of these receptors is a man aged 18 to 29 with type 1 diabetes. Each CDR3 is given with its conserved first and last residue. D genes are given only for firm matches. Only some rows state a clone size, as once, few, many or a class for expanded clones.

j_gene | abundance | d_gene | v_gene | CDR3nt | CDR3aa
TRBJ2-2 | NA | NA | TRBV2 | TGTGCCAGCAGTTTGCAGGGAATGGCGAACACCGGGGAGCTGTTTTTT | CASSLQGMANTGELFF
TRBJ1-2 | NA | NA | TRBV7-9 | TGTGCCAGCAGCCCCAGGGAAAACTATGGCTACACCTTC | CASSPRENYGYTF
TRBJ2-3 | few | NA | TRBV7-9 | TGTGCCAGCAGCCAGGTCGGGGATACGCAGTATTTT | CASSQVGDTQYF
TRBJ1-2 | few | NA | TRBV7-2 | TGTGCCAGCAGCCTCCACGCGCTCCCCCTAGGCTACACCTTC | CASSLHALPLGYTF
TRBJ1-1 | NA | NA | TRBV5-1 | TGCGCCAGCAGCTTGGCCGACAGAACGAACACTGAAGCTTTCTTT | CASSLADRTNTEAFF
TRBJ2-5 | NA | TRBD2 | TRBV9 | TGTGCCAGCAGCCTTTACAGCGGGGGTAGCCAAGAGACCCAGTACTTC | CASSLYSGGSQETQYF
TRBJ2-1 | NA | NA | TRBV2 | TGTGCCACCCGGGACTTCTACAATGAGCAGTTCTTC | CATRDFYNEQFF
TRBJ2-1 | NA | NA | TRBV2 | TGTGCCAGCACCCTGGGGATCCACTACAATGAGCAGTTCTTC | CASTLGIHYNEQFF
TRBJ1-1 | few | NA | TRBV6-6 | TGTGCCAGTCAAATCGGCAAGAACACTGAAGCTTTCTTT | CASQIGKNTEAFF
TRBJ2-7 | few | NA | TRBV30 | TGTGCCTGGAGTAAAGGGAGCGAGCAGTACTTC | CAWSKGSEQYF
TRBJ1-5 | NA | NA | TRBV12-2 | TGTGCAAGTCGCTTAGGAACAGCTAGCAATCAGCCCCAGCATTTT | CASRLGTASNQPQHF
TRBJ2-1 | NA | NA | TRBV9 | TGTGCCAGCAGCGTAGAGCCGGGAACCAATGAGCAGTTCTTC | CASSVEPGTNEQFF
TRBJ2-4 | few | NA | TRBV5-4 | TGTGCCAGCAGGGAGGGGGTAGCCAAAAACATTCAGTACTTC | CASREGVAKNIQYF
TRBJ1-1 | NA | TRBD1 | TRBV4-3 | TGCGCCAGCAGCCAAAGGGGACAGGGCGGGACTGAAGCTTTCTTT | CASSQRGQGGTEAFF
TRBJ2-2 | NA | NA | TRBV6-5 | TGTGCCAGCAGTTACATGGGAACCGGGGAGCTGTTTTTT | CASSYMGTGELFF
TRBJ2-7 | few | NA | TRBV28 | TGTGCCAGCCATGATTGGCCCGCAGCTGAGCAGTACTTC | CASHDWPAAEQYF
TRBJ2-1 | few | TRBD2 | TRBV29-1 | TGCAGCGTTGATTCTAGCGGGGGGATAAATGAGCAGTTCTTC | CSVDSSGGINEQFF
TRBJ2-1 | NA | TRBD2 | TRBV7-7 | TGTGCTAGCAGCCCCCGACTCGCGACTAGCGGGGACCCTGAGCAGTTCTTC | CASSPRLATSGDPEQFF
TRBJ2-3 | few | NA | TRBV4-1 | TGCGCCAGCAGCCTGGAGCCGACAGATACGCAGTATTTT | CASSLEPTDTQYF
TRBJ1-1 | NA | NA | TRBV5-6 | TGTGCCAGCAGCGGGGTGAACACTGAAGCTTTCTTT | CASSGVNTEAFF
TRBJ2-4 | NA | NA | TRBV30 | TGTGCCTGGAGTGTAGGCAAGACAAACATTCAGTACTTC | CAWSVGKTNIQYF
TRBJ2-1 | few | NA | TRBV5-1 | TGCGCCAGCAGCTCGGGACTCTACAATGAGCAGTTCTTC | CASSSGLYNEQFF
TRBJ1-4 | NA | NA | TRBV15 | TGTGCCACCAGCAGAGCACAGGGCAGCGAAAAACTGTTTTTT | CATSRAQGSEKLFF
TRBJ2-1 | NA | NA | TRBV30 | TGTGCCTGGAGTACCGTAAGTCACAATGAGCAGTTCTTC | CAWSTVSHNEQFF
TRBJ1-3 | NA | NA | TRBV29-1 | TGCACCCCGCGGGGGGTTAATGGAAACACCATATATTTT | CTPRGVNGNTIYF
TRBJ1-5 | few | NA | TRBV9 | TGTGCCAGCAGCGTAGACTGGAATCAGCCCCAGCATTTT | CASSVDWNQPQHF
TRBJ2-2 | few | NA | TRBV29-1 | TGCAGCGCTGAATACACCGGGGAGCTGTTTTTT | CSAEYTGELFF
TRBJ2-1 | NA | NA | TRBV5-1 | TGCGCCAGCAGCGGGGACTTAGGAGAGCAGTTCTTC | CASSGDLGEQFF
TRBJ1-1 | few | TRBD1 | TRBV18 | TGTGCCAGCTCACCAAGGACAGGGAACACTGAAGCTTTCTTT | CASSPRTGNTEAFF
TRBJ2-4 | few | TRBD1 | TRBV29-1 | TGCAGCGGCTGGGGACAGGGGGAAAACATTCAGTACTTC | CSGWGQGENIQYF
TRBJ2-1 | NA | TRBD2 | TRBV5-1 | TGCGCCAGCAGCTTGCGACCCCCTAGCGGGCGGGAGCAGTTCTTC | CASSLRPPSGREQFF
TRBJ1-1 | NA | TRBD1 | TRBV10-3 | TGTGCCACCACGGGACAGGGGGACACTGAAGCTTTCTTT | CATTGQGDTEAFF
TRBJ1-1 | few | NA | TRBV27 | TGTGCCAGCAGTGGCGGGACAGAAGCTTTCTTT | CASSGGTEAFF
TRBJ1-6 | NA | NA | TRBV18 | TGTGCCAGCTCACCACTCCCGCGTAGAGACGATTCACCCCTCCACTTT | CASSPLPRRDDSPLHF
TRBJ1-2 | NA | NA | TRBV2 | TGTGCCAGCAGAAACCGGGCCAACGCAGGCTACACCTTC | CASRNRANAGYTF
TRBJ2-5 | NA | NA | TRBV10-3 | TGTGCCATCACCGCAGGGCCCCTCAGTGGAGAGACCCAGTACTTC | CAITAGPLSGETQYF
TRBJ2-5 | NA | NA | TRBV5-6 | TGTGCCAGCAGCGCATTTAGTCTGATAAAGACCCAGTACTTC | CASSAFSLIKTQYF
TRBJ1-4 | few | NA | TRBV7-9 | TGTGCCAGCAGCTTACAAGGGGTGAGAGGGTACGAAAAACTGTTTTTT | CASSLQGVRGYEKLFF
TRBJ2-3 | NA | NA | TRBV23-1 | TGCGCCAGCAGTCAGCTAAGGACAGTTACCGGCACAGATACGCAGTATTTT | CASSQLRTVTGTDTQYF
TRBJ2-7 | NA | TRBD2 | TRBV6-5 | TGTGCCAGCAGCCCGACTAGCGGGAGACGGTACGAGCAGTACTTC | CASSPTSGRRYEQYF
TRBJ2-1 | NA | NA | TRBV18 | TGTGCCAGCTCACCAGGACAGCAGACCAATGAGCAGTTCTTC | CASSPGQQTNEQFF
TRBJ2-1 | NA | TRBD2 | TRBV25-1 | TGTGCCAGCAGTGAACGACTAGCGGGGGGTCCATACAATGAGCAGTTCTTC | CASSERLAGGPYNEQFF
TRBJ1-5 | few | NA | TRBV27 | TGTGCCAGCAGTCCAACATCCTCTAGCAATCAGCCCCAGCATTTT | CASSPTSSSNQPQHF